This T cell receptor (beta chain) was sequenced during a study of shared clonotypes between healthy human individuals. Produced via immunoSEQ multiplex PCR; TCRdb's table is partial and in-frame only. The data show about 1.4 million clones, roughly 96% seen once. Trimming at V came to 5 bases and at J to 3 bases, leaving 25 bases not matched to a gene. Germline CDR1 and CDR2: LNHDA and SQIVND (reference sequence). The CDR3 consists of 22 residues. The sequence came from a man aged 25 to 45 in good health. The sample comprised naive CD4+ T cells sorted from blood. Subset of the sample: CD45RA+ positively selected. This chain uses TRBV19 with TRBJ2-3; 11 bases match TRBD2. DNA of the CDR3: TGTGCCAGTAGTCGACTTAACACGGGGTCCTGGCTAGCGGGAGGATTAACAGATACGCAGTATTTT. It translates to CASSRLNTGSWLAGGLTDTQYF.